These 16 T cell receptor beta chains originate from one sample sequenced in a study of shared clonotypes between healthy human individuals. Measured with immunoSEQ multiplex PCR; TCRdb has only the in-frame clones, and not every one. Here the sample spans around 2.5 million clones, 93% being singletons. The sequencing sample was made of naive CD4+ T cells from PBMCs. Subset described: CD45RA+ positively selected. Receptor source: a man aged 18 to 29 in good health. Some clones in this sample may be carry-over from other donors' samples.

The V gene is TRBV6-5, the J gene TRBJ2-5; D might be TRBD1 or TRBD2, each matching 6 bases. Per the germline V gene, CDR1 is MNHEY and CDR2 is SVGAGI. V was pared by 6 bases and J by 5 bases, with 16 bases between. The CDR3 totals 14 residues. For the CDR3, the DNA is TGTGCCAGCAGGATGGGGGGCGGGTATGAGACCCAGTACTTC. Translation gives CASRMGGGYETQYF.

This clone was counted between two and nine times. V gene TRBV2 combines with J gene TRBJ2-7, with D perhaps matching TRBD2 (6 bases). V shed 0 bases and J shed 6 bases, with 9 bases lying between them. Germline CDR1 is SNHLY and CDR2 is FYNNEI. The CDR3 has 13 residues. The CDR3 here is CASSEAAGSEQYF. CDR3 bases: TGTGCCAGCAGTGAAGCGGCGGGATCCGAGCAGTACTTC.

The chain carries TRBV28 and TRBJ2-7, with 8 positions matching TRBD2. This CDR3 is 15 amino acids long. Germline CDR1 is MDHEN and CDR2 is SYDVKM. V lost 6 bases to trimming and J lost 4 bases; unmatched junction nucleotides: 11. CDR3 protein: CASRSNGRDPYEQYF. In nucleotides, the CDR3 is TGTGCCAGCAGGTCGAACGGGAGGGATCCATACGAGCAGTACTTC. Complete variable domain (other parts from reference TRBV28 and TRBJ2-7): DVKVTQSSRYLVKRTGEKVFLECVQDMDHENMFWYRQDPGLGLRLIYFSYDVKMKEKGDIPEGYSVSREKKERFSLILESASTNQTSMYLCASRSNGRDPYEQYFGPGTRLTVT.

The rearrangement uses TRBV6-5 and TRBJ1-6; D ambiguous. CDR3 length: 13 amino acids. Germline V gene lookup returns CDR1 MNHEY and CDR2 SVGAGI. Trimming pared 6 bases from V and 8 bases from J, leaving 11 bases between. CDR3 bases: TGTGCCAGCAGCTACACGCGCTATTCACCCCTCCACTTT. It codes for CASSYTRYSPLHF.

V and J are TRBV28 and TRBJ1-2, with D maybe TRBD1 (5 bases). Germline V gives CDR1 MDHEN, CDR2 SYDVKM. The CDR3 loop spans 14 amino acids. Trimming left V 6 bases short and J 4 bases short, with 15 bases between. CDR3 sequence (DNA): TGTGCCAGCAGCTACCGGCCCGGGGGCTATGGCTACACCTTC. Translation gives CASSYRPGGYGYTF.

The chain combines TRBV10-3 with TRBJ2-7, with TRBD2 matching 13 bases. J gave up 5 bases and V 5 bases, and 6 bases lay outside the gene matches. The length of the CDR3 is 15 residues. Germline CDR1 and CDR2: ENHRY and SYGVKD. Here the CDR3 reads CAISRTSGSRHEQYF. CDR3 nucleotides: TGTGCCATCAGTAGGACTAGCGGGAGCCGCCACGAGCAGTACTTC.

The rearrangement links TRBV5-6 to TRBJ1-1; 12 nucleotides line up with TRBD1. J lost 4 bases, V lost 1 base, and 11 bases had no gene match. This CDR3 has 18 residues. Per the germline V gene, CDR1 is SGHDT and CDR2 is YYEEEE. CDR3 sequence reads: CASSLLRDRGPLGTEAFF. The CDR3 DNA sequence: TGTGCCAGCAGCTTGCTCCGGGACAGGGGGCCTTTGGGCACTGAAGCTTTCTTT.

The chain has TRBV7-9 and TRBJ2-2, with D perhaps TRBD1 (6 bases). Trimming pared 5 bases from V and 5 bases from J, leaving 15 bases between. The CDR3 has 15 residues. The V gene's germline CDR1 is SEHNR and CDR2 FQNEAQ (reference sequence). The CDR3 loop is CASSPVGHPTGELFF. CDR3 sequence (DNA): TGTGCCAGCAGCCCCGTGGGACACCCTACCGGGGAGCTGTTTTTT.

This clone was seen only a few times. CDR3: CASKGPPENTEAFF. The CDR3 DNA follows: TGTGCCAGTAAAGGACCGCCCGAGAACACTGAAGCTTTCTTT. The V call is TRBV28, the J call TRBJ1-1; D not certain. The germline V gene has CDR1 MDHEN and CDR2 SYDVKM. Trimming stripped 9 bases from V and 1 base from J, with 15 bases between. The CDR3 runs 14 residues.

The chain links TRBV19 to TRBJ1-2; a weak D match, TRBD1 (5 bases). Between the trimmed V and J ends, which lost 5 bases and 6 bases, there was a span of 13 bases. The CDR3 extends over 13 amino acids. Germline V gene sequence: CDR1 LNHDA, CDR2 SQIVND (reference sequence). The CDR3: CASSGLGVHGYTF. The DNA of the CDR3 is TGTGCCAGTAGTGGGCTGGGGGTCCATGGCTACACCTTC.

The gene calls are TRBV7-3 and TRBJ1-2; TRBD1 agrees at 9 bases. There are 14 residues in the CDR3. Germline V gene sequence: CDR1 SGHTA, CDR2 FQGTGA. Trimming removed 5 bases from V and 4 bases from J; junction bases left unmatched: 5. The CDR3: CASSLRQGVYGYTF. CDR3 sequence (DNA): TGTGCCAGCAGCCTTCGACAGGGGGTCTATGGCTACACCTTC.

The gene calls are TRBV19 and TRBJ2-6; a weak D match, TRBD1 (5 bases). V lost 6 bases, J lost 1 base, and 7 bases lay in between. CDR1 and CDR2 (germline): LNHDA, SQIVND (reference sequence). The CDR3 extends over 14 amino acids. This chain's CDR3 is CASSQGSGANVLTF. The CDR3 coding sequence is TGTGCCAGTAGCCAGGGATCTGGGGCCAACGTCCTGACTTTC.

The V and J genes are TRBV4-2 and TRBJ1-2, with 9 bases aligning to TRBD1. This CDR3 is 16 amino acids long. The germline V gene has CDR1 LGHNA and CDR2 YNFKEQ. V gave up 3 bases and J gave up 8 bases; unmatched junction bases: 13. CDR3 loop: CASSHVDRDRELGYTF. In DNA form, the CDR3 reads TGTGCCAGCAGCCACGTCGACCGGGACAGGGAACTGGGCTACACCTTC.

About this clone: This sample includes further DNA sequences coding for the same CDR3. The chain recombines TRBV5-6 with TRBJ2-3; D is unclear. Germline V gene sequence: CDR1 SGHDT, CDR2 YYEEEE. CDR3 size: 13 residues. The V gene lost 1 base and the J gene lost 1 base, with 4 bases spanning the gap. As DNA, the CDR3 is TGTGCCAGCAGCTTGTCGGGCACAGATACGCAGTATTTT. This sequence encodes CASSLSGTDTQYF.

V is TRBV29-1 and J is TRBJ1-4, with 8 bases matching TRBD1. CDR1 is SQVTM and CDR2 is ANQGSEA in the germline V gene. The CDR3 contains 14 residues. J was trimmed by 7 bases and V by 4 bases; bases with no gene match: 8. CDR3 DNA sequence: TGCAGCGTTGCAAGGACAGGGCTGGGTGAAAAACTGTTTTTT. Its translation is CSVARTGLGEKLFF.

A single count supports this clone. The chain is built from TRBV9 and TRBJ2-2; perhaps D is TRBD1 or TRBD2 (6 bases each). CDR3 length equals 15 residues. From germline, CDR1 is SGDLS and CDR2 YYNGEE. V was pared by 0 bases and J by 6 bases, with 12 bases between. In nucleotides, the CDR3 is TGTGCCAGCAGCGTAGCGGGGGCTGGGGCCGGGGAGCTGTTTTTT. It yields the protein CASSVAGAGAGELFF.